This TCR beta chain was sequenced for a study of chemoradiotherapy in HPV16-positive cancers. About the research overall: Functional T-cell assays on two HPV16-positive patients' cells defined candidate HPV-specific clones and common TCR motifs.

For this clone: As yet, its antigen is unknown.

Sequencing was performed with immunoSEQ multiplex PCR; in TCRdb, only in-frame clones are kept and a portion is missing. The table has 65,000 to 80,000 clones, roughly 86% seen once. Repertoires were sampled repeatedly during chemoradiotherapy. Points from the study as a whole: In HPV16-positive patients, HPV-responsive T-cell expansion tracked better recurrence-free survival. Candidate HPV-specific clones and E7-related TCR motifs grew in tumor during treatment.

This receptor was taken from a human donor with HPV-associated anogenital cancer. The sequencing used blood, collected from a patient who underwent chemoradiotherapy.

CDR3 region: CASSYGDTQYF. The CDR3 nucleotides read TGTGCCAGCAGTTACGGGGATACGCAGTATTTT. This sequence joins TRBV6-1 and TRBJ2-3; no definite D call. Trimming took 5 bases from V and 6 from J, leaving 6 bases between them. The CDR3 covers 11 residues. CDR1 MNHNS and CDR2 SASEGT come from the germline V gene.